A selection of T cell receptor beta chains follows, all from one sample in a study of blood T cells in healthy people across ages. MiXCR, applied by TCRdb to the 5' RACE reads, yields one record per CDR3 protein. The sample includes 850,000 to 1,000,000 distinct CDR3 sequences, about 51% of them seen just once. The specimen was blood. Receptors were obtained from a woman between 55 and 75 years old in good health. CDR3s include the opening cysteine and the closing phenylalanine or tryptophan. D genes are given only for firm matches. Size is stated for part of the rows, as once, few or many counts, or as a class when the clone is expanded.

>.|TRBJ1-4|.|TRBV20-1|15
TGCAGTGCCCAGTGGAGAAGGGAAACTAATGAAAAACTGTTTTTT
CSAQWRRETNEKLFF
>TRBD2|TRBJ2-3|.|TRBV6-1|17
TGTGCCAGCAGTCTATCCGGGACTGGCGGGAGGGCAGATACGCAGTATTTT
CASSLSGTGGRADTQYF
>.|TRBJ1-2|few|TRBV18|14
TGTGCCAGCTCACCCCAGGATACCCACTATGGCTACACCTTC
CASSPQDTHYGYTF
>.|TRBJ2-4|.|TRBV21-1|14
TGTGCCAGCAGCTCCGGCCCCCGGGGCCGAGAGCAGTACTTC
CASSSGPRGREQYF
>.|TRBJ1-4|many|TRBV12-3/TRBV12-4|14
TGTGCCAGCAGGGGGACGCCGCCGAATGAAAAACTGTTTTTT
CASRGTPPNEKLFF
>.|TRBJ1-5|.|TRBV16|15
TGTGCCAGCAGCCAAGGGGACCTTAGCAATCAGCCCCAGCATTTT
CASSQGDLSNQPQHF
>TRBD1|TRBJ1-2|.|TRBV4-3|15
TGCGCCAGCAGCCAAGAGGACAGGGGCGGCTATGGCTACACCTTC
CASSQEDRGGYGYTF
>.|TRBJ2-7|.|TRBV28|15
TGTGCCAGCAGTCCCCCCCTGCGGGACCACTGCGAGCAGTACTTC
CASSPPLRDHCEQYF
>.|TRBJ2-3|.|TRBV4-3|15
TGCGCCAGCAGCCAAGATGGGCGGGGCACAGATACGCAGTATTTT
CASSQDGRGTDTQYF
>.|TRBJ2-3|.|TRBV5-1|16
TGCGCCAGCACCCTGGGTAGCGCGCTGAACACAGATACGCAGTATTTT
CASTLGSALNTDTQYF
>.|TRBJ1-1|.|TRBV11-1|10
TGTGCCAGCGGCCGCACTGAAGCTTTCTTT
CASGRTEAFF
>.|TRBJ2-6|few|TRBV11-2|16
TGTGCCAGCAGCTTAGATCACTTTTCTGGGGCCAACGTCCTGACTTTC
CASSLDHFSGANVLTF
>.|TRBJ2-1|many|TRBV3-1|13
TGTGCCAGCAGCCAGAGAGGGGGAGCTGAGCAGTTCTTC
CASSQRGGAEQFF
>TRBD2|TRBJ2-5|few|TRBV20-1|13
TGCAGTGCTACGGGACTAGCAGGGGAGACCCAGTACTTC
CSATGLAGETQYF
>.|TRBJ1-4|.|TRBV7-9|16
TGTGCCAGCAGCTTAGATTTAGACAGTCCTAATGAAAAACTGTTTTTT
CASSLDLDSPNEKLFF
>TRBD2|TRBJ2-1|.|TRBV30|13
TGTGCCTTCGGCACTAGCGCGTGGAATGAGCAGTTCTTC
CAFGTSAWNEQFF
>.|TRBJ2-7|.|TRBV5-1|15
TGCACCAGCAGCTTGGTGACAGCTTCCTCCTACGAGCAGTACTTC
CTSSLVTASSYEQYF
>TRBD2|TRBJ2-3|many|TRBV6-5|16
TGTGCCAGCAGTTACTCTCAGAGCGGGAAGGGAGATACGCAGTATTTT
CASSYSQSGKGDTQYF
>.|TRBJ2-2|.|TRBV13|15
TGTGCCAGCAGCTTAGCCGCGGCGAACACCGGGGAGCTGTTTTTT
CASSLAAANTGELFF
>TRBD2|TRBJ2-3|.|TRBV9|14
TGTACCAGCAGCGGGAGGACTAGCGGTGGGGCGCAGTATTTT
CTSSGRTSGGAQYF
>.|TRBJ2-1|.|TRBV18|13
TGTGCCAGCTCACCACGGCAAAACAATGAGCAGTTCTTC
CASSPRQNNEQFF
>.|TRBJ2-3|few|TRBV11-2|15
TGTGCCAGCAGCCCATTCCGAGGTCTTGGTGATACGCAGTATTTT
CASSPFRGLGDTQYF
>.|TRBJ2-6|.|TRBV2|17
TGTGCCAGCAGTCATCCATCGGAGAAAGCTGGGGCCAACGTCCTGACTTTC
CASSHPSEKAGANVLTF
>TRBD2|TRBJ2-3|.|TRBV20-1|16
TGCAGTGCTAGTCTCACTAGCGGAGGCCCCACAGATACGCAGTATTTT
CSASLTSGGPTDTQYF
>.|TRBJ2-5|many|TRBV29-1|13
TGCAGCGTTGAAGAAGGGTACGGGGAGACCCAGTACTTC
CSVEEGYGETQYF
>TRBD1|TRBJ2-7|few|TRBV13|16
TGTGCCAGCCAGCCACCAGACGGGACAGGGGCCTACGAGCAGTACTTC
CASQPPDGTGAYEQYF
>TRBD2|TRBJ2-3|.|TRBV14|15
TGTGCCAGCAGCCAGCTAGCGGGACCCCAATATACGCAGTATTTT
CASSQLAGPQYTQYF
>.|TRBJ1-5|.|TRBV25-1|14
TGTGCCAGCAGTGGAATACTTAGTAATCAGCCCCAGCATTTT
CASSGILSNQPQHF
>.|TRBJ2-3|.|TRBV20-1|15
TGCGGTGCTAGAGGACTTGATTATAGCACAGATACGCAGTATTTT
CGARGLDYSTDTQYF
>.|TRBJ1-2|once|TRBV13|14
TGTGCCAGCAGCTTACAGGGAAGGCCCTATGGCTACACCTTC
CASSLQGRPYGYTF
>.|TRBJ2-5|.|TRBV10-3|15
TGTGCCATCAGTAAGTCCCGGGCACAACAAGAGACCCAGTACTTC
CAISKSRAQQETQYF
>TRBD2|TRBJ2-7|few|TRBV29-1|14
TGCAGCCCACCTGGGGGGAGGGCCACCTACGAGCAGTACTTC
CSPPGGRATYEQYF
>TRBD2|TRBJ2-5|.|TRBV6-6|17
TGTGCCAGCAGTTTGCATTTGCGGGGGGATGAACAAGAGACCCAGTACTTC
CASSLHLRGDEQETQYF
>TRBD2|TRBJ2-3|many|TRBV7-2|16
TGTGCCAGCAGCCCTCGACTAGCGGGGGGGACAGATACGCAGTATTTT
CASSPRLAGGTDTQYF
>.|TRBJ2-1|.|TRBV20-1|12
TGCAGTGCTATTCTCCAATGGAATGAGCAGTTCTTC
CSAILQWNEQFF
>.|TRBJ2-7|.|TRBV5-1|15
TGTGCCAGCAGCGACACTAGTCACCAAAGTGGCGAGCAGTACTTC
CASSDTSHQSGEQYF